These 18 T cell receptor beta chains share one sample of origin, sequenced in a study of T cell responses to AZD1222 COVID-19 vaccine. The protocol was immunoSEQ multiplex PCR, while the TCRdb copy is restricted to in-frame clones and leaves out a portion. In the table there are 200,000 to 250,000 clones, roughly 91% of which are singletons. Sequencing was performed on peripheral blood, taken on day 0 of MenACWY control vaccination. The receptors shown here come from an adult in good health.

This clone was counted once. This chain links TRBV5-1 with TRBJ1-2; 10 bases fit TRBD1. Germline-derived CDR1 and CDR2 are SGHRS and YFSETQ. This CDR3 has 15 residues. Trimming removed 3 bases from V and 6 bases from J; junction bases left unmatched: 8. The CDR3 region has the DNA TGCGCCAGCAGCTACTCCGGGACAGGGGCCAATGGCTACACCTTC. This encodes CASSYSGTGANGYTF.

This chain connects TRBV5-5 to TRBJ2-2, with D perhaps TRBD2 (6 bases). The CDR3 contains 14 residues. Germline CDR1 reads SGHKS; CDR2 reads YYEKEE (reference sequence). V was clipped by 2 bases and J by 6 bases, with 11 bases between them. The CDR3: CASSLIREAGELFF. The CDR3 region has the DNA TGTGCCAGCAGCTTAATCAGGGAGGCCGGGGAGCTGTTTTTT. Looking up the rest from reference TRBV5-5 and TRBJ2-2 gives the full variable domain: DAGVTQSPTHLIKTRGQQVTLRCSPISGHKSVSWYQQVLGQGPQFIFQYYEKEERGRGNFPDRFSARQFPNYSSELNVNALLLGDSALYLCASSLIREAGELFFGEGSRLTVL.

The chain joins TRBV6-5 to TRBJ2-5; D gene ambiguous. CDR1 and CDR2 (germline): MNHEY, SVGAGI. The CDR3 has 12 amino acids. V lost 0 bases, J lost 5 bases, and 4 bases lay in between. This CDR3 reads CASSYSWETQYF. CDR3 DNA sequence: TGTGCCAGCAGTTACTCCTGGGAGACCCAGTACTTC.

This clone was seen a single time. The chain has TRBV27 and TRBJ2-7; TRBD1 matches 11 bases. CDR1 and CDR2 (germline): MNHEY, SMNVEV (reference sequence). The ends lost 4 bases at V and 3 bases at J; junction bases unmatched: 5. There are 15 residues in the CDR3. CDR3 bases: TGTGCCAGCAGTTGGACAGGGGGCGGCCACTACGAGCAGTACTTC. Its translation: CASSWTGGGHYEQYF.

The chain joins TRBV7-3 to TRBJ2-5, with 11 bases matching TRBD2. Germline-derived CDR1 and CDR2 are SGHTA and FQGTGA. The CDR3 runs to 14 residues. The ends lost 5 bases at V and 5 bases at J; junction bases unmatched: 4. This chain's CDR3 is CASSPTSGAETQYF. In DNA, the CDR3 is TGTGCCAGCAGCCCGACTAGCGGGGCTGAGACCCAGTACTTC.

The genes are TRBV30 and TRBJ1-2; 8 bases match TRBD1. V dropped 5 bases and J dropped 6; count of bases not matched to a gene: 8. The CDR3 runs to 13 residues. Germline CDR1 and CDR2: GTSNPN and SVGIG (reference sequence). CDR3 nucleotides: TGTGCCTGGGCGACAGGGGTTGGCAATGGCTACACCTTC. It is translated as CAWATGVGNGYTF.

This chain links TRBV30 with TRBJ1-2, with D unresolved. CDR1 and CDR2 from the germline V gene are GTSNPN and SVGIG (reference sequence). This CDR3 is 11 amino acids long. V lost 6 bases, J lost 7 bases, and 12 bases lay in between. The CDR3 sequence: CACSGGSGYTF. The CDR3 DNA sequence: TGTGCCTGCTCCGGAGGCTCTGGCTACACCTTC.

In DNA, the CDR3 is TGTGCCTGGAGTAGGCGGAGGGGCGGTCAATCACCCCTCCACTTT. Protein product: CAWSRRRGGQSPLHF. The rearrangement links TRBV30 to TRBJ1-6; D is perhaps TRBD1 (5 bases). This CDR3 has 15 residues. The ends were cut back, 2 bases at V and 10 bases at J, with 18 bases in the middle. The germline CDR1 and CDR2 sequences are GTSNPN and SVGIG (reference sequence).

This clone was found once. This chain joins TRBV11-3 and TRBJ1-1; maybe TRBD1 (5 bases). V was trimmed by 6 bases and J by 13 bases, leaving 18 bases between them. Looked up from germline, CDR1 is SGHNT and CDR2 is YENEEA. This CDR3 comprises 12 residues. This chain's CDR3 is CASSRQGGLDFF. The CDR3 DNA is TGTGCCAGCAGTCGCCAGGGTGGCTTGGATTTCTTT.

This rearrangement joins TRBV2 to TRBJ1-3; 10 bases align to TRBD1. From germline, CDR1 is SNHLY and CDR2 FYNNEI. Unmatched junction bases numbered 9, after V lost 6 bases and J lost 4 bases. The CDR3 has 16 amino acids. In DNA form, the CDR3 reads TGTGCCAGCAGCCGACCGAGGGGACAGGGGGGAAACACCATATATTTT. Translating gives CASSRPRGQGGNTIYF.

V usage is TRBV6-5 and J usage is TRBJ1-5; D might be TRBD1 (5 bases). The CDR3 totals 15 residues. Trimming took off 0 bases at V and 1 base at J, with 7 bases between the two ends. From germline, CDR1 is MNHEY and CDR2 SVGAGI. CDR3 nucleotide sequence: TGTGCCAGCAGTTACTCAGGGGCGAGCAATCAGCCCCAGCATTTT. Residues: CASSYSGASNQPQHF.

This sequence joins TRBV12-5 and TRBJ1-6; D is perhaps TRBD1 (5 bases). The CDR3 is 14 residues long. The germline CDR1 and CDR2 sequences are LGHNT and FRNRAP. The V end lost 6 bases, the J end lost 3 bases, and 9 bases lay between the germline ends. The CDR3 nucleotides read TGTGCTAGTGGGGCTCAGGGCTATAATTCACCCCTCCACTTT. Its translation: CASGAQGYNSPLHF.

The chain joins TRBV19 to TRBJ1-5; TRBD1 agrees at 10 bases. Trimming took 3 bases from V and 7 from J; bases not matched to a gene: 6. Germline CDR1 LNHDA, CDR2 SQIVND (reference sequence). The CDR3 extends over 15 amino acids. This CDR3 reads CASSIRQGAGQPQHF. For the CDR3, the DNA is TGTGCCAGTAGTATCCGACAGGGGGCTGGACAGCCCCAGCATTTT.

On this clone: Additional DNA sequences in this sample encode the identical CDR3. The chain uses TRBV7-9 and TRBJ1-1; D gene uncertain. CDR1 and CDR2 from the germline V gene are SEHNR and FQNEAQ (reference sequence). The length of the CDR3 is 13 residues. V lost 3 bases and J 1 base, leaving 6 bases between the germline ends. This chain's CDR3 is CASSFPGNTEAFF. The CDR3 DNA sequence: TGTGCCAGCAGCTTTCCAGGGAACACTGAAGCTTTCTTT.

The chain joins TRBV7-9 to TRBJ2-7; 10 bases fit TRBD1. Per germline, CDR1 SEHNR and CDR2 FQNEAQ (reference sequence). Losses at the gene ends were 4 bases for V and 2 bases for J; bases not matched to a gene: 5. CDR3 length: 15 residues. The chain's CDR3 is CASSSPGTGAYEQYF. Here the CDR3 DNA reads TGTGCCAGCAGCTCCCCCGGGACAGGGGCCTACGAGCAGTACTTC.

V and J are TRBV15 and TRBJ1-4; no clear D gene. Trimming took off 1 base at V and 3 bases at J, with 9 bases between the two ends. This CDR3 contains 15 residues. Germline V lookup: CDR1 LNHNV, CDR2 YYDKDF (reference sequence). The CDR3 region is CATSRVGGANEKLFF. The CDR3, as DNA: TGTGCCACCAGCAGAGTGGGCGGGGCTAATGAAAAACTGTTTTTT.

V usage is TRBV4-1 and J usage is TRBJ1-2; D gene uncertain. The CDR3 has 14 residues. Looked up from germline, CDR1 is MGHRA and CDR2 is YSYEKL. Trimming removed 0 bases at V and 4 bases at J, with 9 bases between. CDR3 sequence: CASSQESTLYGYTF. As DNA, the CDR3 is TGCGCCAGCAGCCAAGAATCGACTCTCTATGGCTACACCTTC.

The chain recombines TRBV2 with TRBJ1-2; D is undetermined. The CDR3 is 14 residues long. Per germline, CDR1 SNHLY and CDR2 FYNNEI. With 4 bases removed from V and 2 bases from J, the gap between germline ends came to 11 bases. The DNA of the CDR3 is TGTGCCAGCAGTGGCCCGGGGTCCAACTATGGCTACACCTTC. It codes for CASSGPGSNYGYTF.